This T cell receptor (beta chain) appears in the sequencing data of a study of T cells in tuberculosis. Study-level background: Within 7 days of starting treatment, or before, PBMC were stored.

Time point indicated: new active TB diagnosis, blood taken before or within 7 days of starting treatment. Unsorted cryopreserved PBMC were sequenced, averaging roughly 99,000 T cells per clinical donor. General study results and limits: GMM-specific TCRs were nearer to active tuberculosis alpha repertoires, suggesting expansion. Shorter CDR3-alpha in active tuberculosis partly drove smaller distances.

TCRdb's table, derived via immunoSEQ multiplex PCR, lists solely in-frame clones and lacks some. The sample contains approximately 53,000 clones, around 96% of which appear only once. As for this clone: Its antigen is unknown.

The material was PBMCs, obtained at tuberculosis diagnosis. The TCR was taken from an adult with tuberculosis.

The CDR3 is CASRFEGDTGELFF. In DNA, the CDR3 is TGTGCCAGCCGTTTCGAGGGTGACACCGGGGAGCTGTTTTTT. The V gene is TRBV6-5, the J gene TRBJ2-2; TRBD2 might be the D (5 bases). The CDR3 sequence is 14 residues long. V was trimmed by 8 bases and J by 3 bases, leaving 13 bases between them. Germline V CDR1 and CDR2: MNHEY, SVGAGI.